The 27 T cell receptor beta chains given below trace back to one sample, sequenced in a study of T cell clusters in autoimmune cytopenias. Multiplex touch-down PCR amplified TRB using TRB-A and TRB-B pools in one tube. From the multiplex PCR reads, TCRdb lists one entry per CDR3 protein and no DNA. In all, the sample yields 7,000 or so distinct CDR3 sequences. Each sample's input was 200 to 250 ng genomic DNA, 35,000 to 40,000 genome equivalents. These data also formed part of another study, on T cell repertoires in aging, cancer and after chemotherapy.

What was sequenced was peripheral blood. All receptors come from a human donor in good health.

Frequency places this clonotype as medium-sized. The CDR3: CASSYETGTYEQYF. The chain has TRBV6-5 and TRBJ2-7; as DNA is missing, the TRBD1 call by TCRdb cannot be tested. The CDR3 runs to 14 residues. CDR1 and CDR2 (germline): MNHEY, SVGAGI.

This clonotype is medium-sized by frequency. The CDR3 protein is CASSLGQVQETQYF. This rearrangement joins TRBV6-5 to TRBJ2-5; the TCRdb call, TRBD1, lacks DNA for checking. This CDR3 region has 14 residues. The germline V gene has CDR1 MNHEY and CDR2 SVGAGI.

This chain connects TRBV6-2 or TRBV6-3 to TRBJ2-3; lacking DNA, the TRBD1 call made by TCRdb goes unchecked. The germline gives CDR1 MNHEY, CDR2 SVGEGT. The CDR3 has 16 residues. The CDR3 loop is CASSSWRGASTDTQYF.

According to its frequency, this clonotype is medium-sized (0.01 to 0.1%). V usage is TRBV29-1 and J usage is TRBJ2-1; without DNA, the TCRdb call of TRBD2 cannot be checked. Germline lookup yields CDR1 SQVTM and CDR2 ANQGSEA. The CDR3 is made up of 13 amino acids. CDR3 region: CNPAGRVYNEQFF.

V usage is TRBV30 and J usage is TRBJ2-3; the TRBD1 assignment by TCRdb is unverifiable without DNA. Germline V gene data show CDR1 as GTSNPN and CDR2 as SVGIG (reference sequence). CDR3 size: 13 residues. The CDR3 loop reads CAWSVPPGDTQYF.

The gene calls are TRBV19 and TRBJ2-7; TCRdb's assignment of TRBD1 cannot be checked, as there is no DNA. CDR1 LNHDA and CDR2 SQIVND come from the germline V gene (reference sequence). There are 14 residues in the CDR3. The CDR3 is CASSPLGTFYEQYF.

J is TRBJ1-6 and V is TRBV20-1; no DNA is available, so the TRBD1 call from TCRdb remains unchecked. The V gene's germline CDR1 is DFQATT and CDR2 SNEGSKA (reference sequence). The CDR3 has 17 residues. CDR3 residues: CSARDATGSSYNSPLHF.

The genes are TRBV6-2 or TRBV6-3 and TRBJ2-7; TCRdb proposes TRBD1, but this gene call is untestable without DNA. The germline V gene encodes CDR1 MNHEY and CDR2 SVGEGT. The length of the CDR3 is 13 residues. The CDR3: CASSYEGSYEQYF.

The chain's CDR3 is CSAFGTPNTGELFF. The chain links TRBV20-1 to TRBJ2-2; the D gene TCRdb calls, TRBD1, cannot be checked with no DNA. The CDR3 is 14 residues long. CDR1 is DFQATT and CDR2 is SNEGSKA in the germline V gene (reference sequence).

The chain has TRBV6-5 and TRBJ1-1. This CDR3 spans 13 amino acids. The germline V gene encodes CDR1 MNHEY and CDR2 SVGAGI. The CDR3: CASSYSNSSPAFF.

By frequency, this clonotype registers medium-sized. The rearrangement joins TRBV5-6 to TRBJ1-5; TCRdb outputs TRBD1, but without DNA this stays unchecked. This CDR3 is built from 14 residues. CDR1 is SGHDT, CDR2 YYEEEE, per germline. The CDR3 sequence: CASSLRDLSQPQHF.

The J gene is TRBJ1-2, the V gene TRBV30; no DNA is available, so the TRBD1 call from TCRdb remains unchecked. The germline CDR1 and CDR2 sequences are GTSNPN and SVGIG (reference sequence). The CDR3 consists of 12 residues. CDR3 in amino acids: CAWDRGVYGYTF.

In terms of frequency, this clonotype is medium-sized (0.01 to 0.1%). The chain has TRBV5-6 and TRBJ2-7. Germline CDR1 and CDR2: SGHDT and YYEEEE. The CDR3 is 12 amino acids. The CDR3 here is CASSLNSYEQYF.

The rearrangement links TRBV20-1 to TRBJ2-1. The length of the CDR3 is 11 residues. Germline V gene sequence: CDR1 DFQATT, CDR2 SNEGSKA (reference sequence). This CDR3 reads CSAPYRGEQFF.

This clonotype counts as medium-sized by frequency. This chain joins TRBV5-6 and TRBJ2-7; the TRBD1 assignment by TCRdb is unverifiable without DNA. CDR3 size: 14 residues. CDR1 and CDR2 (germline): SGHDT, YYEEEE. CDR3 sequence: CASSSLTGYYEQYF.

This chain links TRBV6-2 or TRBV6-3 with TRBJ2-6. The CDR3 is made up of 13 amino acids. Germline V gene lookup returns CDR1 MNHEY and CDR2 SVGEGT. CDR3: CASSRTGANVLTF.

This clonotype is labeled medium-sized based on frequency. This chain uses TRBV6-5 with TRBJ2-7; TCRdb designates TRBD1, a call that cannot be tested without DNA. The CDR3 runs to 13 residues. Germline loops: CDR1 MNHEY, CDR2 SVGAGI. The CDR3 spells CASRGTGFHEQYF.

By frequency, this clonotype registers medium-sized. J is TRBJ1-2 and V is TRBV27; TCRdb indicates TRBD1, and absent DNA this call remains unverified. The CDR3 loop spans 15 amino acids. Germline CDR1 and CDR2: MNHEY and SMNVEV (reference sequence). CDR3 sequence: CASSFLGAENYGYTF.

Its frequency marks this clonotype as medium-sized (0.01 to 0.1%). The CDR3 here is CASSLDTNQPQHF. The J gene is TRBJ1-5, the V gene TRBV5-5. This CDR3 has 13 residues. CDR1 is SGHKS and CDR2 is YYEKEE in the germline V gene (reference sequence).

By frequency, this clonotype registers medium-sized (0.01 to 0.1%). The V call is TRBV12-3 or TRBV12-4, the J call TRBJ2-6; there is no DNA to check the TCRdb D call of TRBD1. The CDR3 consists of 17 residues. Here the CDR3 reads CASTKDRGRSGANVLTF.

The chain joins TRBV6-6 to TRBJ1-6; the TCRdb call, TRBD1, lacks DNA for checking. The V gene's germline CDR1 is MNHNY and CDR2 SVGAGI (reference sequence). The CDR3 extends over 16 amino acids. The CDR3 is CASSKNRDSTNSPLHF.

The chain recombines TRBV15 with TRBJ1-3. This CDR3 comprises 15 residues. Germline V CDR1 and CDR2: LNHNV, YYDKDF (reference sequence). CDR3 residues: CATSRDSQSGNTIYF.

V and J are TRBV27 and TRBJ1-1. Germline CDR1 reads MNHEY; CDR2 reads SMNVEV (reference sequence). The CDR3 has 14 amino acids. CDR3 residues: CASSLWGEETEAFF.

This chain joins TRBV19 and TRBJ1-4; TCRdb's D call of TRBD1 is untestable without DNA. Germline assignment: CDR1 LNHDA and CDR2 SQIVND (reference sequence). This CDR3 has 14 amino acids. CDR3 sequence reads: CASMQGATNEKLFF.

V and J are TRBV6-5 and TRBJ1-3; there is no DNA to check the TCRdb D call of TRBD1. This CDR3 has 16 amino acids. Per germline, CDR1 MNHEY and CDR2 SVGAGI. The CDR3 region is CASSRRTGARGNTIYF.

The gene calls are TRBV5-6 and TRBJ1-1. The CDR3 has 15 residues. CDR1 is SGHDT and CDR2 is YYEEEE in the germline V gene. The CDR3 sequence: CASSPQTAGFTEAFF.

This CDR3 is CASSTLGQGMETQYF. V and J are TRBV19 and TRBJ2-5; the TRBD1 assignment by TCRdb is unverifiable without DNA. CDR3 length: 15 residues. The V gene's germline CDR1 is LNHDA and CDR2 SQIVND (reference sequence). The full variable domain, completed using reference TRBV19 and TRBJ2-5, is DGGITQSPKYLFRKEGQNVTLSCEQNLNHDAMYWYRQDPGQGLRLIYYSQIVNDFQKGDIAEGYSVSREKKESFPLTVTSAQKNPTAFYLCASSTLGQGMETQYFGPGTRLLVL.